These 15 T cell receptor beta chains came from one sample sequenced in a study of blood T cell repertoires in COVID-19. Using immunoSEQ multiplex PCR, the repertoire was profiled, and TCRdb retains in-frame clones only, with some absent. The sample holds some 98,000 clones, around 84% seen once. Material for sequencing was peripheral blood. The receptors derive from a man aged 55-75 years with acute or convalescent COVID-19.

The chain carries TRBV7-6 and TRBJ1-2; 8 bases match TRBD1. V was pared by 1 base and J by 1 base, with 2 bases of the junction left unmatched. CDR1 is SGHVS, CDR2 FNYEAQ, per germline. The CDR3 covers 15 residues. The CDR3 loop reads CASSLVDRDNYGYTF. The CDR3 DNA is TGTGCCAGCAGCTTAGTGGACAGGGATAACTATGGCTACACCTTC.

CDR3 bases: TGTGCCAGCAGCCCCAAGATGCGGGTTGGAGAGACCCAGTACTTC. It codes for CASSPKMRVGETQYF. This sequence joins TRBV7-9 and TRBJ2-5; D possibly corresponds to TRBD2 (5 bases). The V gene lost 5 bases and the J gene lost 4 bases, with 17 bases spanning the gap. Germline V gives CDR1 SEHNR, CDR2 FQNEAQ (reference sequence). The length of the CDR3 is 15 residues.

This chain links TRBV5-4 with TRBJ1-2, with D tentatively TRBD1 (6 bases). The length of the CDR3 is 18 residues. The germline V gene has CDR1 SGHNT and CDR2 YYREEE (reference sequence). V lost 4 bases and J lost 1, with 23 bases in between. CDR3 region: CASSLRGLQGGGNYGYTF. For the CDR3, the DNA is TGTGCCAGCAGCCTTAGGGGTTTACAGGGCGGCGGTAACTATGGCTACACCTTC.

The chain carries TRBV3-1 (or the pseudogene TRBV3-2) and TRBJ2-1; D may be TRBD2 (7 bases). V shed 4 bases and J shed 7 bases, with 20 bases lying between them. The CDR3 is 16 residues long. Germline CDR1 and CDR2: LGHDT and YNNKEL (reference sequence). The CDR3, as DNA: TGTGCCAGCAGCCCCCACGGGGGAGGGGGGTATAATGAGCAGTTCTTC. The encoded protein is CASSPHGGGGYNEQFF.

The rearrangement links TRBV28 to TRBJ1-3; 8 nucleotides agree with TRBD1. With V trimmed by 5 bases and J by 3 bases, 9 bases remained unmatched. Germline lookup yields CDR1 MDHEN and CDR2 SYDVKM. CDR3 length: 16 residues. As DNA, the CDR3 is TGTGCCAGCAGTCCTATGGACAGGGCGTTTGGAAACACCATATATTTT. Protein product: CASSPMDRAFGNTIYF.

The rearrangement links TRBV9 to TRBJ2-7; maybe TRBD1 (5 bases). The CDR3 runs to 16 residues. With 0 bases removed from V and 6 bases from J, the gap between germline ends came to 19 bases. Germline CDR1 reads SGDLS; CDR2 reads YYNGEE. The CDR3 loop reads CASSVEAGLTLSEQYF. Written as DNA, the CDR3 is TGTGCCAGCAGCGTAGAGGCAGGGCTTACATTAAGCGAGCAGTACTTC. The full variable domain, completed using reference TRBV9 and TRBJ2-7, is DSGVTQTPKHLITATGQRVTLRCSPRSGDLSVYWYQQSLDQGLQFLIQYYNGEERAKGNILERFSAQQFPDLHSELNLSSLELGDSALYFCASSVEAGLTLSEQYFGPGTRLTVT.

The chain uses TRBV7-9 and TRBJ1-5, with D maybe TRBD1 (6 bases). Trimming cost V 1 base and J 7 bases, with 20 bases left between them. CDR1 and CDR2 from the germline V gene are SEHNR and FQNEAQ (reference sequence). This CDR3 is 17 amino acids long. The CDR3 DNA sequence: TGTGCCAGCAGCTTAGGTGGGGGTGAGGGACAAAGGCAGCCCCAGCATTTT. Translating gives CASSLGGGEGQRQPQHF.

The chain combines TRBV7-2 with TRBJ1-5; maybe TRBD1 (5 bases). The CDR3 extends over 15 amino acids. V was clipped by 5 bases and J by 3 bases, with 14 bases between them. Germline V gene lookup returns CDR1 SGHTA and CDR2 FQGNSA. The chain's CDR3 is CASSPRGGDNQPQHF. In DNA, the CDR3 is TGTGCCAGCAGCCCCCGGGGAGGGGACAATCAGCCCCAGCATTTT.

The chain is built from TRBV13 and TRBJ1-1, with 7 bases aligning to TRBD1. CDR3 size: 17 residues. Germline values: CDR1 PRHDT, CDR2 FYEKMQ (reference sequence). J was trimmed by 0 bases and V by 2 bases; bases with no gene match: 9. In DNA form, the CDR3 reads TGTGCCAGCAGCTTATGGCCCAGGGGGACAATGAACACTGAAGCTTTCTTT. Amino acid sequence: CASSLWPRGTMNTEAFF.

This clone was observed once. DNA of the CDR3: TGCGCCAGCAAGAGGGGGGACAGTACTAACTATGGCTACACCTTC. Amino acids: CASKRGDSTNYGYTF. This chain links TRBV5-1 with TRBJ1-2, with 7 bases fitting TRBD1. J gave up 0 bases and V 6 bases, and 8 bases lay outside the gene matches. Germline lookup yields CDR1 SGHRS and CDR2 YFSETQ. The CDR3 totals 15 residues.

V is TRBV29-1 and J is TRBJ1-2, with TRBD1 identical over 8 bases. Germline trimming cut 7 bases from V and 6 bases from J; bases unmatched to any gene: 13. This CDR3 has 14 amino acids. The germline V gene has CDR1 SQVTM and CDR2 ANQGSEA. This chain's CDR3 is CSAKGQGARDGYTF. Here the CDR3 DNA reads TGCAGCGCCAAGGGCCAGGGGGCTAGAGATGGCTACACCTTC.

This chain connects TRBV5-6 to TRBJ1-5; TRBD1 aligns across 7 bases. The CDR3 loop spans 14 amino acids. CDR1 is SGHDT and CDR2 is YYEEEE in the germline V gene. V shed 0 bases and J 4 bases; nucleotides not matched to a gene: 1. The CDR3 region is CASSLEGANQPQHF. The CDR3 DNA reads as TGTGCCAGCAGCTTGGAGGGGGCTAATCAGCCCCAGCATTTT.

Only one count was recorded for this clone. The V call is TRBV27, the J call TRBJ1-6, with TRBD1 matching over 8 bases. The length of the CDR3 is 21 residues. The V gene's germline CDR1 is MNHEY and CDR2 SMNVEV (reference sequence). The J segment lost 0 bases and the V segment lost 5 bases, leaving 18 bases of the junction unmatched. The CDR3 protein is CASSLNGQGGTISSYNSPLHF. The CDR3 DNA sequence: TGTGCCAGCAGTCTCAACGGACAGGGAGGGACTATTAGCTCCTATAATTCACCCCTCCACTTT.

J is TRBJ1-2 and V is TRBV19, with TRBD1 matching 7 bases. Germline-derived CDR1 and CDR2 are LNHDA and SQIVND (reference sequence). Germline trimming cut 5 bases from V and 5 bases from J; bases unmatched to any gene: 11. The CDR3 covers 15 residues. In DNA, the CDR3 is TGTGCCAGTAGTCCGCGACAGGGAATTTGGTATGGCTACACCTTC. Protein sequence: CASSPRQGIWYGYTF.

The chain recombines TRBV6-5 with TRBJ1-1, with D perhaps matching TRBD1 (6 bases). This CDR3 has 15 residues. The V and J ends lost 6 bases and 10 bases respectively, with 24 bases between them. Germline V lookup: CDR1 MNHEY, CDR2 SVGAGI. Here the CDR3 reads CASSREGGGSFVAFF. The CDR3 nucleotides read TGTGCCAGCAGCCGGGAGGGGGGGGGCAGTTTTGTAGCTTTCTTT.